This TCR beta chain was identified in a study of blood T cell repertoires in COVID-19. Overall study context: Spain, Italy and the United States supplied samples that represented acute and convalescent COVID-19. The analysed material was cDNA or gDNA that came from T cells, B-cell-depleted T cells, or PBMCs.

This CDR3 comprises 14 residues. From germline, CDR1 is LNHDA and CDR2 SQIVND (reference sequence). J was trimmed by 9 bases and V by 7 bases; bases with no gene match: 10. Methods used by the authors: Reference gene primer amplification gave estimated nucleated cell counts. Sequencing used immunoSEQ multiplex PCR; TCRdb keeps in-frame clones, though not all of them. From that table come the V and J calls and clone size; the DNA was used to work out D and trimming. The sample holds over 600,000 clones, about 90% seen once. What was sequenced was peripheral blood. The receptor was isolated from a young woman with acute or convalescent COVID-19. The chain uses TRBV19 and TRBJ1-5; 9 nucleotides align to TRBD1. The CDR3: CASTPGQGVSPQHF. The CDR3 bases are TGTGCCAGTACCCCGGGACAGGGAGTCTCGCCCCAGCATTTT.